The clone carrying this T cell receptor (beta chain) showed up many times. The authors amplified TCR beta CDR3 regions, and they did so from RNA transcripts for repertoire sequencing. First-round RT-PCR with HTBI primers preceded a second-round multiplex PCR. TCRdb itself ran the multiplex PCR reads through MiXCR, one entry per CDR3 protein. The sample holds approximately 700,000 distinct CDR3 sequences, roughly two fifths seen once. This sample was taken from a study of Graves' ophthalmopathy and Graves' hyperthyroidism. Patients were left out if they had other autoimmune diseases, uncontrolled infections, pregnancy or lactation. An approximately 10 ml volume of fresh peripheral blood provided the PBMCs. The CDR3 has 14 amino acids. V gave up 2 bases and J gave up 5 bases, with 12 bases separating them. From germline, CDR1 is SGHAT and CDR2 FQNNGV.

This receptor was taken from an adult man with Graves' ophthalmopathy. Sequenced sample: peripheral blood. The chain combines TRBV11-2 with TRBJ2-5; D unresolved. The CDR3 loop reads CASSLRPLAETQYF. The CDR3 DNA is TGTGCCAGCAGCTTAAGGCCCCTCGCGGAGACCCAGTACTTC. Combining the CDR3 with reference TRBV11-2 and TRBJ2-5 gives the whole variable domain EAGVAQSPRYKIIEKRQSVAFWCNPISGHATLYWYQQILGQGPKLLIQFQNNGVVDDSQLPKDRFSAERLKGVDSTLKIQPAKLEDSAVYLCASSLRPLAETQYFGPGTRLLVL.